The rows below give T cell receptor beta chains drawn from one sample of a study of T cell responses to AZD1222 COVID-19 vaccine. The repertoire was sequenced with immunoSEQ multiplex PCR; TCRdb's copy has only in-frame clones and lacks some. The sample yields about 120,000 clones, roughly 91% seen once. Here the sequenced sample was peripheral blood, taken on day 0 of AZD1222 vaccination. The origin of the receptors is an adult in good health. The CDR3 runs from the conserved cysteine through the conserved F or W. Each record gives: V gene, clone size, CDR3 protein. Expanded clones get a size class; other rows say once, few or many, or leave the size out.

v_call: TRBV27; clone_size: -; cdr3_aa: CAASGLGNSPLHF
v_call: TRBV11-2; clone_size: -; cdr3_aa: CASRNSAGGLGEQFF
v_call: TRBV7-2; clone_size: few; cdr3_aa: CASSPFGGASSYEQYF
v_call: TRBV21-1; clone_size: once; cdr3_aa: CASSKSGLLEVGAFF
v_call: TRBV9; clone_size: -; cdr3_aa: CASSSRGTGVAGNTIYF
v_call: TRBV4-3; clone_size: -; cdr3_aa: CASSQDGDRVNEQFF
v_call: TRBV12-2; clone_size: -; cdr3_aa: CASRIPRLAGNGYHEQFF
v_call: TRBV4-1; clone_size: few; cdr3_aa: CASSQRQGATGELFF
v_call: TRBV4-1; clone_size: -; cdr3_aa: CASKQASGNYNEQFF
v_call: TRBV2; clone_size: -; cdr3_aa: CASSPLGQGYTF
v_call: TRBV11-2; clone_size: -; cdr3_aa: CASSLPMLRDYGYTF
v_call: TRBV29-1; clone_size: once; cdr3_aa: CSVGLGRDYGYTF
v_call: TRBV4-1; clone_size: -; cdr3_aa: CASSQAFGRKNTEAFF
v_call: TRBV5-5; clone_size: -; cdr3_aa: CASSLDSWGTEAFF
v_call: TRBV25-1; clone_size: -; cdr3_aa: CASSVLTGSLNTEAFF
v_call: TRBV19; clone_size: -; cdr3_aa: CASSITRAGTDTQYF
v_call: TRBV3-1/TRBV3-2; clone_size: -; cdr3_aa: CASSQGGRGFTEAFF
v_call: TRBV6-6; clone_size: -; cdr3_aa: CASSSAGGRSTEAFF
v_call: TRBV19; clone_size: -; cdr3_aa: CASSIGTGGTYEQYF
v_call: TRBV4-1; clone_size: -; cdr3_aa: CASSHPGTSRNEQFF
v_call: TRBV5-4; clone_size: once; cdr3_aa: CASSSRSGTINEQFF
v_call: TRBV5-4; clone_size: -; cdr3_aa: CASSGSGGYTDTQYF
v_call: TRBV4-3; clone_size: -; cdr3_aa: CASSLSGGSNYGYTF
v_call: TRBV4-2; clone_size: -; cdr3_aa: CASSQWGHGPNEQFF
v_call: TRBV24-1; clone_size: -; cdr3_aa: CATSDFRGDSGGGYNEQFF
v_call: TRBV3-1/TRBV3-2; clone_size: -; cdr3_aa: CASSPGLVRATDTQYF
v_call: TRBV7-9; clone_size: -; cdr3_aa: CASSLAEAQDTQYF
v_call: TRBV19; clone_size: -; cdr3_aa: CASSLRTSGGTDTQYF
v_call: TRBV7-9; clone_size: -; cdr3_aa: CASSLTSTYEQYF
v_call: TRBV21-1; clone_size: -; cdr3_aa: CARAARAGTDTQYF
v_call: TRBV11-2; clone_size: -; cdr3_aa: CASRSPPEMNEQFF
v_call: TRBV3-1/TRBV3-2; clone_size: -; cdr3_aa: CASSLGGTDGYTF
v_call: TRBV5-1; clone_size: -; cdr3_aa: CASSLDPRGRMGGYTF
v_call: TRBV2; clone_size: -; cdr3_aa: CASSLQGARTEAFF
v_call: TRBV5-1; clone_size: -; cdr3_aa: CASSSGRDFSGELFF